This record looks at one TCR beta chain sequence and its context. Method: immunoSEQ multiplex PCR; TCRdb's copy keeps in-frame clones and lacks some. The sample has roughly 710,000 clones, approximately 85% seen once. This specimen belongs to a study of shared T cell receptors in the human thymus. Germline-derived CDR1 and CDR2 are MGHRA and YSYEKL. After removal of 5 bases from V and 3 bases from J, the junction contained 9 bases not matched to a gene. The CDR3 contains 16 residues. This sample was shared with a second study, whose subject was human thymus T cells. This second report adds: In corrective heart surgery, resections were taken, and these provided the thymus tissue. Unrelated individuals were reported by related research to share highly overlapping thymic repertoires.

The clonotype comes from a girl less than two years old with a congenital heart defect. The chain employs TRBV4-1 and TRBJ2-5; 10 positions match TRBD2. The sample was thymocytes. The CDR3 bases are TGCGCCAGCAGCGCCTACCTAACTAGCGGGGAAGAGACCCAGTACTTC. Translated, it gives CASSAYLTSGEETQYF.